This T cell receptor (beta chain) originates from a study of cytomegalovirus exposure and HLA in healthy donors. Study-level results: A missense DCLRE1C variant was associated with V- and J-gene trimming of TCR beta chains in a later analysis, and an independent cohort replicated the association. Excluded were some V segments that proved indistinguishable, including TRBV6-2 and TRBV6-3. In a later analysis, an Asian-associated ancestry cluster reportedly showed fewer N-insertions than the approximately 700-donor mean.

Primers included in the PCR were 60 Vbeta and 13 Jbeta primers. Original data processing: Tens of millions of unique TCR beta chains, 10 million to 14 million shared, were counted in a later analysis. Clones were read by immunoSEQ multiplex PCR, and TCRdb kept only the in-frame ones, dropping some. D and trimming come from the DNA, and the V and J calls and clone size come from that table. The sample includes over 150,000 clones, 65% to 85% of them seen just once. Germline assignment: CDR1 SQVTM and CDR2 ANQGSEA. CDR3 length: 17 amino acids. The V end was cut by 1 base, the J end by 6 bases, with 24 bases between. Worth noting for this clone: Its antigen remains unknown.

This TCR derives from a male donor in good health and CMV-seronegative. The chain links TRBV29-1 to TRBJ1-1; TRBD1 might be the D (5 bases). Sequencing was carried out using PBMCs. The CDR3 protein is CSVEANQGHPPRPEAFF. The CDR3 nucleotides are TGCAGCGTTGAAGCGAACCAGGGCCATCCACCCCGCCCTGAAGCTTTCTTT.